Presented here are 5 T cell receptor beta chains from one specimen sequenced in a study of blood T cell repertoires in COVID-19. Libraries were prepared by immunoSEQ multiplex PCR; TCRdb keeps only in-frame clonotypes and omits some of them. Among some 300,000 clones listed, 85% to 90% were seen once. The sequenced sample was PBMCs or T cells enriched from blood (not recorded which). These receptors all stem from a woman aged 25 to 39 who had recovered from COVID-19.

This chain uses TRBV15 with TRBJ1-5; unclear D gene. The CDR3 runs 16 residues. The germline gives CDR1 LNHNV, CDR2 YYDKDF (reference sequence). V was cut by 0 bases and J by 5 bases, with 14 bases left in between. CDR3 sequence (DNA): TGTGCCACCAGCAGAGAAGGGTCGGGAATTGATCAGCCCCAGCATTTT. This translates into CATSREGSGIDQPQHF.

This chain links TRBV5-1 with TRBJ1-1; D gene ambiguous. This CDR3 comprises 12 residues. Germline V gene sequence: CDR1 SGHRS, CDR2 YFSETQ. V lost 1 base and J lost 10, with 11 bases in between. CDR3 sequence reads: CASSLYGVGAFF. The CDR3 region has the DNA TGCGCCAGCAGCTTGTACGGGGTTGGAGCTTTCTTT.

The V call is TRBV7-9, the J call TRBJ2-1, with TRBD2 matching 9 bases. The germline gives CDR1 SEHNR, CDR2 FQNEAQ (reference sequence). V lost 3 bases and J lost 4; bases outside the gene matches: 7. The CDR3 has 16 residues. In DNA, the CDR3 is TGTGCCAGCAGCTTTATCTCTAGCGGGGCATACAATGAGCAGTTCTTC. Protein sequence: CASSFISSGAYNEQFF.

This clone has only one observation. The CDR3 nucleotides read TGTGCCAGCAGCGCGGGACTAGCGGGAGGGCAGAACATTCAGTACTTC. It yields the protein CASSAGLAGGQNIQYF. This chain uses TRBV5-4 with TRBJ2-4; TRBD2 matches 16 bases. Germline V CDR1 and CDR2: SGHNT, YYREEE (reference sequence). The V segment lost 4 bases and the J segment 7 bases; nucleotides outside the gene matches: 5. The CDR3 consists of 16 residues. The full variable domain, with the rest looked up from reference TRBV5-4 and TRBJ2-4, is ETGVTQSPTHLIKTRGQQVTLRCSSQSGHNTVSWYQQALGQGPQFIFQYYREEENGRGNFPPRFSGLQFPNYSSELNVNALELDDSALYLCASSAGLAGGQNIQYFGAGTRLSVL.

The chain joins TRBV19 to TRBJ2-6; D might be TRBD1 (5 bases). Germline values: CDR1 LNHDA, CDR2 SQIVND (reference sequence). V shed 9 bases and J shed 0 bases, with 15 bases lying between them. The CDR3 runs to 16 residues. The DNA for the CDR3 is TGTGCCAGCTCCCAGGGCCGTACCTCTGGGGCCAACGTCCTGACTTTC. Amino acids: CASSQGRTSGANVLTF.